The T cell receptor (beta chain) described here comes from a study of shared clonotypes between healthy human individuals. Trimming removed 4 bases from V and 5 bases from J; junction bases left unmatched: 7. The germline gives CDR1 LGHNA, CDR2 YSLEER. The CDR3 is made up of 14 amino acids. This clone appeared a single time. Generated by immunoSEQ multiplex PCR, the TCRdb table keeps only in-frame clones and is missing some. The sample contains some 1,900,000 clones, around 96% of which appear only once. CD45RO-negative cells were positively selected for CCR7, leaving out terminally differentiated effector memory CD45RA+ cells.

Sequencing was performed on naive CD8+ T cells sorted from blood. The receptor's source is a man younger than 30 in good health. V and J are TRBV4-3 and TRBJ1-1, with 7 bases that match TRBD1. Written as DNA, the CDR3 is TGCGCCAGCAGCCCACGACAGGGAGGGACTGAAGCTTTCTTT. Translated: CASSPRQGGTEAFF.